This T cell receptor (beta chain) was captured by sequencing in a study of identical twins. Findings of the study overall: With abundant cord blood beta clonotypes, insertions were fewer; memory repertoires showed no such pattern. Models, which agreed with sharing between unrelated individuals, nonetheless underestimated the out-of-frame TCR alpha sharing seen in monozygotic twins. In drawing conclusions, the study used cross-sectional statistical analysis and did not follow the same donors.

Comments on this clonotype: Its specificity is unknown.

Using its own MiXCR run on the 5' RACE reads, TCRdb lists one record per CDR3 protein. There are 200,000 to 250,000 distinct CDR3 sequences in the sample; over 9.5% occur only once, and more than 8% lies in the top ten. This CDR3 contains 13 residues. Unmatched junction bases numbered 4, after V lost 2 bases and J lost 8 bases. In germline, CDR1 is KGHSH, CDR2 LQKENI. The specimen was memory T cells sorted from blood. The sequence came from a man aged 45-65 years in good health. This rearrangement joins TRBV18 to TRBJ1-2, with 8 bases identical to TRBD1. The CDR3 DNA follows: TGTGCCAGCTCACCAGGACAGGGACCAGGCTACACCTTC. The encoded protein is CASSPGQGPGYTF.